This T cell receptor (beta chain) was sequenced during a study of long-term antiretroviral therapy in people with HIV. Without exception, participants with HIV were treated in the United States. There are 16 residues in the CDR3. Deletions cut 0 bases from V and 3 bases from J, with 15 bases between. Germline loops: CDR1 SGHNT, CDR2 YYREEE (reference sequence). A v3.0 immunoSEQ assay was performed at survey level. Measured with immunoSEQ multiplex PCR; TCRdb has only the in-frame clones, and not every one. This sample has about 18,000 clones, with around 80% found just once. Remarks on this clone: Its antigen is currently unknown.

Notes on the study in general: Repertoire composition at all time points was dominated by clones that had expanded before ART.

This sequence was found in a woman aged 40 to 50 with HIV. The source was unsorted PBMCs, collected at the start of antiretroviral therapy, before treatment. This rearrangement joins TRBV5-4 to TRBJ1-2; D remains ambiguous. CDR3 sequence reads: CASSLGAGVGDYGYTF. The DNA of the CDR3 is TGTGCCAGCAGCTTGGGGGCCGGGGTCGGTGACTATGGCTACACCTTC.